This TCR beta chain was captured by sequencing in a study of T cell changes during pregnancy in multiple sclerosis. The germline gives CDR1 LNHNV, CDR2 YYDKDF (reference sequence). The trim removed 5 bases at V and 9 bases at J, leaving 12 bases unmatched. The CDR3 is 15 residues long. Assay: immunoSEQ multiplex PCR; the TCRdb copy retains only in-frame clones and omits some. The table has roughly 29,000 clones, about 88% seen once. This specimen consisted of CD8+ T cells from peripheral blood mononuclear cells, obtained after pregnancy. This chain joins TRBV15 and TRBJ2-2; TRBD1 matches 7 bases. The clonotype comes from a female donor with multiple sclerosis, enrolled in a pregnancy study. The CDR3 nucleotides are TGTGCCACCAGCGGGATTCGACAGGGATCCCGGGAGCTGTTTTTT. It is translated as CATSGIRQGSRELFF.